This is a list of T cell receptor beta chains from one sample in a study of shared clonotypes between healthy human individuals. The repertoire was sequenced with immunoSEQ multiplex PCR; TCRdb's copy has only in-frame clones and lacks some. The sample lists millions of clones, approximately 90% occurring once. The sample comprised naive CD4+ T cells sorted from blood. The receptors originated from a man aged 18 to 30 in good health. Each CDR3 is given with its conserved first and last residue. Fields, in order: clone size, D gene, J gene, V gene, CDR3 protein, CDR3 DNA. D genes are given only for firm matches. Where a row states a size, it is once, few, many or the class of an expanded clone; other rows omit it.

>.|.|TRBJ2-7|TRBV5-1
CASSRRLALLGDEQYF
TGCGCCAGCAGCCGCCGCCTGGCCCTACTTGGCGACGAGCAGTACTTC
>once|TRBD1|TRBJ2-3|TRBV18
CASSPGEGARIDTQYF
TGTGCCAGCTCACCAGGAGAGGGGGCGCGGATAGATACGCAGTATTTT
>once|.|TRBJ2-4|TRBV28
CASSSGQAKNIQYF
TGTGCCAGTAGTAGTGGACAGGCCAAAAACATTCAGTACTTC
>once|.|TRBJ1-3|TRBV5-1
CASSLASSSGNTIYF
TGCGCCAGCAGCTTGGCGTCGAGCTCTGGAAACACCATATATTTT
>.|TRBD1|TRBJ1-6|TRBV4-2
CASSQRDREDSPLHF
TGTGCCAGCAGCCAACGCGACAGGGAAGATTCACCCCTCCACTTT
>.|TRBD2|TRBJ2-1|TRBV5-4
CASSSTSGRLDEQFF
TGTGCCAGCAGCTCAACTAGCGGGAGGTTGGATGAGCAGTTCTTC
>.|.|TRBJ1-2|TRBV5-6
CASSAGQPYGYTF
TGTGCCAGCAGCGCCGGCCAGCCCTATGGCTACACCTTC
>once|.|TRBJ1-2|TRBV5-6
CASGQGRNYGYTF
TGTGCCAGCGGCCAGGGACGGAACTATGGCTACACCTTC
>.|TRBD2|TRBJ2-2|TRBV2
CASSETSGRKNTGELFF
TGTGCCAGCAGTGAGACTAGCGGGAGGAAGAACACCGGGGAGCTGTTTTTT
>once|TRBD2|TRBJ2-1|TRBV7-2
CASSSQTGTSGKNEQFF
TGTGCCAGCAGCTCACAAACCGGGACTAGCGGGAAGAATGAGCAGTTCTTC
>.|.|TRBJ1-2|TRBV13
CASSSTIYGYTF
TGTGCCAGCAGTTCTACAATTTATGGCTACACCTTC
>.|TRBD1|TRBJ1-2|TRBV9
CASSLEDRGGDGYTF
TGTGCCAGCAGCCTCGAGGACAGGGGAGGGGATGGCTACACCTTC
>.|.|TRBJ1-2|TRBV30
CAWRDRTDYGYTF
TGTGCCTGGAGAGATCGGACGGACTATGGCTACACCTTC
>.|TRBD1|TRBJ2-5|TRBV28
CASRTTGGEKTQYF
TGTGCCAGCAGGACGACAGGGGGCGAGAAGACCCAGTACTTC